The 24 T cell receptor beta chains given below trace back to one sample, sequenced in a study of naive and memory T cell subsets. An equimolar mix of two oligonucleotides served as the beta constant-region primer for TRBC1 and TRBC2. Four rounds of PCR amplified the ligated cDNA using nested alpha and beta constant-region primers plus SP2. TCRdb passed the UMI-ligation and nested PCR reads through MiXCR, listing each CDR3 protein once. The table lists about 100,000 distinct CDR3 sequences, around 15% of them singletons. Antigen specificity for these receptors is unknown. Study results and caveats: A few larger clonotypes appeared in naive repertoires, especially CD8, possibly memory cells re-expressing CD45RA.

Sequencing was carried out using naive CD8+ T cells from blood. These receptors originate from a human donor in good health.

The chain links TRBV12-3 or TRBV12-4 to TRBJ2-1, with 13 bases fitting TRBD2. V shed 6 bases, J shed 10 bases, and the junction held 9 bases outside the gene matches. CDR3 length equals 15 residues. CDR3 DNA sequence: TGTGCCAGCAGAACCGGGACTAGCGGGACCCTCGAGCAGTTCTTC. Its translation is CASRTGTSGTLEQFF.

This clonotype was counted a few times. This chain uses TRBV12-3 or TRBV12-4 with TRBJ2-7; no firm D call. The V end was cut by 3 bases, the J end by 5 bases, with 14 bases between. The CDR3 extends over 14 amino acids. This CDR3 reads CASSFSPNVNEQYF. The CDR3 nucleotides read TGTGCCAGCAGTTTTTCCCCGAACGTCAACGAGCAGTACTTC.

This CDR3 reads CASGTRLTEAFF. The CDR3 nucleotides read TGTGCCAGCGGGACCCGATTGACTGAAGCTTTCTTT. The rearrangement links TRBV5-6 to TRBJ1-1, with D perhaps matching TRBD1 (5 bases). Germline values: CDR1 SGHDT, CDR2 YYEEEE. CDR3 length equals 12 residues. The V gene lost 7 bases and the J gene lost 5 bases, with 12 bases spanning the gap.

This clonotype was recorded many times. This chain links TRBV7-9 with TRBJ1-5; TRBD1 matches 7 bases. Germline V gene lookup returns CDR1 SEHNR and CDR2 FQNEAQ (reference sequence). CDR3 size: 16 residues. The J segment lost 3 bases and the V segment lost 5 bases, leaving 10 bases of the junction unmatched. The CDR3 region is CASSPGTVENNQPQHF. In nucleotides, the CDR3 is TGTGCCAGCAGCCCAGGGACAGTGGAGAACAATCAGCCCCAGCATTTT.

This chain uses TRBV6-5 with TRBJ1-3; D is possibly TRBD1 (6 bases). Deletions cut 5 bases from V and 4 bases from J, with 9 bases between. Germline CDR1 and CDR2: MNHEY and SVGAGI. CDR3 size: 13 residues. Written as DNA, the CDR3 is TGTGCCAGCAGTACCGGGACAGGAAACACCATATATTTT. This encodes CASSTGTGNTIYF.

This clonotype was counted many times. The chain is built from TRBV12-3 or TRBV12-4 and TRBJ2-1, with a weak D call TRBD2 (6 bases). The V end was cut by 5 bases, the J end by 9 bases, with 8 bases between. This CDR3 spans 11 amino acids. In DNA, the CDR3 is TGTGCCAGCAGTGGAGGGCCTGAGCAGTTCTTC. It specifies CASSGGPEQFF.

This sequence joins TRBV4-2 and TRBJ2-1; TRBD2 agrees at 15 bases. CDR3 length: 18 residues. The germline V gene has CDR1 LGHNA and CDR2 YNFKEQ. Trimming at V came to 4 bases and at J to 7 bases, leaving 11 bases not matched to a gene. CDR3 sequence reads: CASSPSPGLAGGRNEQFF. CDR3 in DNA: TGTGCCAGCAGCCCCTCCCCCGGACTAGCGGGAGGGCGGAATGAGCAGTTCTTC.

The rearrangement links TRBV11-2 to TRBJ2-1; no definite D call. Looked up from germline, CDR1 is SGHAT and CDR2 is FQNNGV. V shed 5 bases and J shed 4 bases, with 21 bases lying between them. The CDR3 extends over 17 amino acids. The CDR3 DNA follows: TGTGCCAGCAGCCCGACGGGCCTAACTGATCAATACAATGAGCAGTTCTTC. It is translated as CASSPTGLTDQYNEQFF. The variable domain in full, with the rest retrieved from reference TRBV11-2 and TRBJ2-1, is EAGVAQSPRYKIIEKRQSVAFWCNPISGHATLYWYQQILGQGPKLLIQFQNNGVVDDSQLPKDRFSAERLKGVDSTLKIQPAKLEDSAVYLCASSPTGLTDQYNEQFFGPGTRLTVL.

On this clonotype: A single base separates this from a much larger clone, so it may be a read error. The chain employs TRBV4-3 and TRBJ2-7, with TRBD2 matching over 7 bases. In germline, CDR1 is LGHNA, CDR2 YSLEER. With 0 bases clipped from V and 5 bases from J, the junction kept 16 bases outside the gene matches. This CDR3 spans 18 amino acids. DNA of the CDR3: TGCGCCAGCAGCCAAGAGGCACTAGCGAGAGGGTATCTTGACGAGCAGTACTTC. It specifies CASSQEALARGYLDEQYF.

This chain joins TRBV7-2 and TRBJ1-5, with a weak D call TRBD1 (6 bases). V was shortened by 1 base and J by 5 bases, with 18 bases between the two germline ends. Germline assignment: CDR1 SGHTA and CDR2 FQGNSA. The CDR3 consists of 17 residues. In DNA, the CDR3 is TGTGCCAGCAGCTTAGAGCTATACCGGGACAAAGATCAGCCCCAGCATTTT. As protein: CASSLELYRDKDQPQHF.

This clonotype was counted between two and nine times. The rearrangement links TRBV11-1 to TRBJ1-1; D is unresolved. Trimming removed 4 bases from V and 7 bases from J, with 13 bases in between. CDR3 length: 13 residues. The germline gives CDR1 SGHAT, CDR2 FQDESV (reference sequence). In DNA form, the CDR3 reads TGTGCCAGCAGCTCGGACTTTTTACATGAAGCTTTCTTT. Amino acid sequence: CASSSDFLHEAFF.

This clonotype was detected a few times. The gene calls are TRBV12-3 or TRBV12-4 and TRBJ2-4, with 11 positions matching TRBD2. CDR3 length equals 20 residues. Trimming took 2 bases from V and 6 from J; bases not matched to a gene: 18. Written as DNA, the CDR3 is TGTGCCAGCAGTTTAATATACGCGCCCGGTAGCGGGGGGGCGAGAAACATTCAGTACTTC. This encodes CASSLIYAPGSGGARNIQYF.

Notes on this clonotype: With a much larger clone just one base away, this may be a read error. The rearrangement joins TRBV7-9 to TRBJ1-1; D call uncertain. The V end lost 5 bases, the J end lost 1 base, and 5 bases lay between the germline ends. CDR3 length equals 12 residues. Germline V gene lookup returns CDR1 SEHNR and CDR2 FQNEAQ (reference sequence). CDR3: CASSAGNTEAFF. In DNA, the CDR3 is TGTGCCAGCAGCGCAGGGAACACTGAAGCTTTCTTT.

This clonotype was seen a few times. The CDR3: CSAKGPRATDTQYF. CDR3 coding DNA: TGCAGTGCTAAGGGACCTAGGGCCACAGATACGCAGTATTTT. The gene calls are TRBV20-1 and TRBJ2-3, with D tentatively TRBD1 or TRBD2 (5 bases each). The germline V and J ends were trimmed by 4 bases and 2 bases, with 13 bases remaining between them. Germline CDR1 is DFQATT and CDR2 is SNEGSKA (reference sequence). The CDR3 runs 14 residues.

The chain employs TRBV29-1 and TRBJ2-7, with D possibly matching TRBD1 (5 bases). The CDR3 loop spans 13 amino acids. The germline V gene encodes CDR1 SQVTM and CDR2 ANQGSEA. The V end lost 1 base, the J end lost 1 base, and 8 bases lay between the germline ends. The CDR3 nucleotides read TGCAGCGTTGAAGTAGGGGATTCCTACGAGCAGTACTTC. Translation: CSVEVGDSYEQYF.

The rearrangement joins TRBV7-2 to TRBJ2-3, with D possibly matching TRBD2 (5 bases). The CDR3 loop spans 13 amino acids. Germline CDR1 and CDR2: SGHTA and FQGNSA. The V end lost 5 bases, the J end lost 4 bases, and 10 bases lay between the germline ends. The CDR3 coding sequence is TGTGCCAGCAGCCCCGTAGCGCCAGATACGCAGTATTTT. Translation: CASSPVAPDTQYF.

This clonotype has a count of ten or more. The gene calls are TRBV6-5 and TRBJ2-2; no definite D call. V dropped 1 base and J dropped 7 bases, with 1 base sitting between them. The CDR3 has 11 amino acids. Germline V gives CDR1 MNHEY, CDR2 SVGAGI. The DNA of the CDR3 is TGTGCCAGCAGTTACTACGGGGAGCTGTTTTTT. Protein sequence: CASSYYGELFF.

This clonotype was observed a handful of times. This chain connects TRBV18 to TRBJ2-3, with TRBD1 identical over 7 bases. Germline V lookup: CDR1 KGHSH, CDR2 LQKENI. The CDR3 extends over 14 amino acids. Trimming at V came to 4 bases and at J to 0 bases, leaving 1 base not matched to a gene. CDR3 DNA sequence: TGTGCCAGCTCACTACAGGGGAGCACAGATACGCAGTATTTT. This codes for CASSLQGSTDTQYF.

The rearrangement uses TRBV3-1 and TRBJ2-3; no clear D gene. There are 14 residues in the CDR3. The germline V and J ends were trimmed by 1 base and 6 bases, with 11 bases remaining between them. CDR1 and CDR2 from the germline V gene are LGHDT and YNNKEL (reference sequence). The CDR3 sequence: CASSQGRAVDTQYF. CDR3 nucleotides: TGTGCCAGCAGCCAAGGACGAGCTGTTGATACGCAGTATTTT.

This chain joins TRBV7-9 and TRBJ1-2; D uncertain. V was cut by 2 bases and J by 8 bases, with 12 bases left in between. This CDR3 spans 13 amino acids. Looked up from germline, CDR1 is SEHNR and CDR2 is FQNEAQ (reference sequence). In nucleotides, the CDR3 is TGTGCCAGCAGCTTATCAGGAACGGGCGGCTACACCTTC. Encoded protein: CASSLSGTGGYTF.

The CDR3 region is CASSLLSMNTEAFF. The CDR3 DNA follows: TGTGCCAGCAGCTTACTTAGCATGAACACTGAAGCTTTCTTT. This chain joins TRBV7-8 and TRBJ1-1; D unclear. This CDR3 spans 14 amino acids. Trimming pared 2 bases from V and 0 bases from J, leaving 7 bases between. From germline, CDR1 is SGHVS and CDR2 FQNEAQ.

This clonotype was seen more than once but under ten times. The rearrangement links TRBV7-6 to TRBJ2-1; 7 positions match TRBD2. The V gene end was trimmed by 5 bases and the J gene end by 0 bases; junction bases not matched to a gene: 10. CDR1 and CDR2 (germline): SGHVS, FNYEAQ. This CDR3 comprises 17 residues. CDR3 residues: CASSRLGGMSSYNEQFF. The DNA of the CDR3 is TGTGCCAGCAGCCGACTGGGGGGGATGAGCTCCTACAATGAGCAGTTCTTC.

This clonotype was picked up many times. The rearrangement links TRBV13 to TRBJ1-1; D is possibly TRBD1 (5 bases). Trimming took off 2 bases at V and 8 bases at J, with 12 bases between the two ends. This CDR3 has 13 amino acids. Germline values: CDR1 PRHDT, CDR2 FYEKMQ (reference sequence). CDR3 in DNA: TGTGCCAGCAGCTTACGGGTACGGGGGGAAGCTTTCTTT. Its translation: CASSLRVRGEAFF.

This clonotype was seen more than once but under ten times. This CDR3 is CATSRDRRVSNQPQHF. CDR3 in DNA: TGTGCCACCAGCAGAGATCGCAGGGTTAGCAATCAGCCCCAGCATTTT. The J gene is TRBJ1-5, the V gene TRBV15; tentative D call: TRBD1 (5 bases). This CDR3 region has 16 residues. Germline V gene sequence: CDR1 LNHNV, CDR2 YYDKDF (reference sequence). Trimming stripped 0 bases from V and 0 bases from J, with 9 bases between.